The sequence of this TCR beta chain was determined in a study of T cell responses to AZD1222 COVID-19 vaccine. About the research overall: Pooling of second doses given at about 4 or about 12 weeks was done.

The protocol was immunoSEQ multiplex PCR, while the TCRdb copy is restricted to in-frame clones and leaves out a portion. The sample shows about 84,000 clones, 70% to 90% of them seen only once. Study findings and constraints: White British donors predominated, females outnumbered males, and clonal diversity was possibly underestimated. The study sampled repertoires only after the peak T cell response. Epitopes outside B.1.351 and B.1.1.7 mutated regions reportedly drew nearly half of spike TCRs.

The CDR3 contains 17 residues. V shed 2 bases and J shed 3 bases, with 17 bases lying between them. The germline CDR1 and CDR2 sequences are SGHVS and FQNEAQ. Details on this clone: Antigen specificity is unknown.

This sequence originates from an adult in good health. The starting material was peripheral blood, obtained on day 0 of AZD1222 vaccination. The rearrangement uses TRBV7-8 and TRBJ1-5; D gene unclear. The CDR3 DNA is TGTGCCAGCAGCTTAATCGAGGCAGGCATAAACAATCAGCCCCAGCATTTT. Its protein product is CASSLIEAGINNQPQHF.